This T cell receptor beta chain was sequenced for a study of blood T cell repertoires in COVID-19. Per the authors' pipeline: Amplification of reference gene primers provided the estimated nucleated cell counts. The method was immunoSEQ multiplex PCR; TCRdb's version includes in-frame clones alone and lacks a portion of them. V and J calls and clone size are copied from that table; D and trimming were computed from the DNA. The sample holds about 310,000 clones, around 86% seen once. Participants' own reports of clinical history determined their cohort assignment. Two negative PCRs, clearance, or symptom resolution characterized the recovered Cohort 3 donors. The TCR comes from a man aged 60-69 years who had recovered from COVID-19. Sequencing input: PBMCs or T cells enriched from blood (not recorded which).

This chain's CDR3 is CASSPPPGNTGELFF. CDR3 DNA: TGTGCCAGCTCACCACCTCCAGGGAACACCGGGGAGCTGTTTTTT. This chain joins TRBV18 and TRBJ2-2; D uncertain. Germline V CDR1 and CDR2: KGHSH, LQKENI. The CDR3 runs 15 residues. With 0 bases removed from V and 1 base from J, the gap between germline ends came to 6 bases. Full variable domain (remainder filled in from reference TRBV18 and TRBJ2-2): NAGVMQNPRHLVRRRGQEARLRCSPMKGHSHVYWYRQLPEEGLKFMVYLQKENIIDESGMPKERFSAEFPKEGPSILRIQQVVRGDSAAYFCASSPPPGNTGELFFGEGSRLTVL.